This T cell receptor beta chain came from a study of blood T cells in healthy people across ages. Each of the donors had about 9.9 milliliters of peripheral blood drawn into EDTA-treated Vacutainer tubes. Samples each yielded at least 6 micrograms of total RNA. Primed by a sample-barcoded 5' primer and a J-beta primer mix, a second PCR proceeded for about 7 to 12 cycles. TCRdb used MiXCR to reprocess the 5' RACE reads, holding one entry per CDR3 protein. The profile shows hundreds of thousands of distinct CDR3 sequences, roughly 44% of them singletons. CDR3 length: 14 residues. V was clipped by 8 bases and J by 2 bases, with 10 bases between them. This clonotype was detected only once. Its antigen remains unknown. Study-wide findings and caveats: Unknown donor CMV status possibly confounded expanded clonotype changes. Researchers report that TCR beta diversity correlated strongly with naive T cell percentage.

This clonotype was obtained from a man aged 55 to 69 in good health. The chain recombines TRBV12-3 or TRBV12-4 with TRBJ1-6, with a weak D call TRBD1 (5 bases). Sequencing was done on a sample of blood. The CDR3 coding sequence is TGTGCCAGCCGACCGGGACCCTATAATTCACCCCTCCACTTT. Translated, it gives CASRPGPYNSPLHF.